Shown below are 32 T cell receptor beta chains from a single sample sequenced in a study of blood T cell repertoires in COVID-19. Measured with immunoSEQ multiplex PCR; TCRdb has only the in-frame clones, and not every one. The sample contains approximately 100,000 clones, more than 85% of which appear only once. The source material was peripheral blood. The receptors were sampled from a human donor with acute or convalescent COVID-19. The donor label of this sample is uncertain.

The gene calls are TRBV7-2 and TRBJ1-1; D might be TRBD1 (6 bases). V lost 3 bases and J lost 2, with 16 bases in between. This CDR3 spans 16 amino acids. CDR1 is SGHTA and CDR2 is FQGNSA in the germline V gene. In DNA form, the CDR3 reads TGTGCCAGCAGCTTCCTTACAGGGCAGGGAAACACTGAAGCTTTCTTT. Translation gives CASSFLTGQGNTEAFF.

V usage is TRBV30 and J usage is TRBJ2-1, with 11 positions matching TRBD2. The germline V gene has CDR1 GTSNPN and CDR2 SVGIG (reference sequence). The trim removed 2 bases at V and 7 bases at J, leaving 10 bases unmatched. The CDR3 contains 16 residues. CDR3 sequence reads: CAWSFRSSGRSNEQFF. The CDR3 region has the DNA TGTGCCTGGAGTTTTAGATCTAGCGGGAGGTCGAATGAGCAGTTCTTC.

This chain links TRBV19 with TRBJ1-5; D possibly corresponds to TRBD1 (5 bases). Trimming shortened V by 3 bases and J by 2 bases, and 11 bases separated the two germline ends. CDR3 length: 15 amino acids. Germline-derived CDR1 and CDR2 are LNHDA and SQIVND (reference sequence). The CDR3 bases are TGTGCCAGTAGTATTTGGGGCATGGGCAATCAGCCCCAGCATTTT. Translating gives CASSIWGMGNQPQHF.

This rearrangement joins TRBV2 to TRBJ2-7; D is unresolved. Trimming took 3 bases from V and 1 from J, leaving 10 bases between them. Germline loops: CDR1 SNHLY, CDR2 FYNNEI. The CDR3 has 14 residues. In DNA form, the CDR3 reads TGTGCCAGCAGTGATGGCAGGTGGTCCTACGAGCAGTACTTC. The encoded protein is CASSDGRWSYEQYF. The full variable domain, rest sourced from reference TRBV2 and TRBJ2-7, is EPEVTQTPSHQVTQMGQEVILRCVPISNHLYFYWYRQILGQKVEFLVSFYNNEISEKSEIFDDQFSVERPDGSNFTLKIRSTKLEDSAMYFCASSDGRWSYEQYFGPGTRLTVT.

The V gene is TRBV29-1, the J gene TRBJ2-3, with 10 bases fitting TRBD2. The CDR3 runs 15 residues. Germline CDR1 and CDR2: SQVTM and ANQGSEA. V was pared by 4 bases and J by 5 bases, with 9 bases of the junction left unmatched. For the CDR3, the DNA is TGCAGCGTTGGGAGAAGCGGGGGGGCCGGAGATACGCAGTATTTT. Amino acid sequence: CSVGRSGGAGDTQYF.

The CDR3 DNA is TGCAGCGTTGGCCAACTAGCGGGGACCTACAATGAGCAGTTCTTC. This encodes CSVGQLAGTYNEQFF. This chain connects TRBV29-1 to TRBJ2-1; TRBD2 aligns across 10 bases. The CDR3 covers 15 residues. Germline V CDR1 and CDR2: SQVTM, ANQGSEA. V shed 4 bases and J 2 bases; nucleotides not matched to a gene: 5.

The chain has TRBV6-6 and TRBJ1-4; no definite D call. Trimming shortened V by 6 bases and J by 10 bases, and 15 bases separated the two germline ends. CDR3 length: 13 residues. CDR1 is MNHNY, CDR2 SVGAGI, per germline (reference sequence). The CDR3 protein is CASSQDRTGKLFF. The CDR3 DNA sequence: TGTGCCAGCAGCCAGGATCGAACCGGAAAACTGTTTTTT.

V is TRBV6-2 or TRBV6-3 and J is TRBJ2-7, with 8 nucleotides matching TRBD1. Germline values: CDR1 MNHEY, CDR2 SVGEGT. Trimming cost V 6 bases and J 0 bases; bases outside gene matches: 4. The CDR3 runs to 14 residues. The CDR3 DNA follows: TGTGCCAGCAGCTGGACAGGGACCTCCTACGAGCAGTACTTC. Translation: CASSWTGTSYEQYF.

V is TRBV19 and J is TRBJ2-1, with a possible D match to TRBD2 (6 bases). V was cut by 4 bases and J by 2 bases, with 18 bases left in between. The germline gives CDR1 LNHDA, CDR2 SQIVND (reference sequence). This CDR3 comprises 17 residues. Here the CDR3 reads CASSRREASFAYNEQFF. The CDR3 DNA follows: TGTGCCAGTAGTAGGAGGGAGGCCTCGTTCGCCTACAATGAGCAGTTCTTC.

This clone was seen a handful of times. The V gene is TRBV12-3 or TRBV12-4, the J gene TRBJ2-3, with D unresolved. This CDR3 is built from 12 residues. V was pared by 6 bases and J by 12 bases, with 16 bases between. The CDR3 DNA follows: TGTGCCAGCAGCCGGGTCCCCGAGGCCCAGTATTTT. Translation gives CASSRVPEAQYF.

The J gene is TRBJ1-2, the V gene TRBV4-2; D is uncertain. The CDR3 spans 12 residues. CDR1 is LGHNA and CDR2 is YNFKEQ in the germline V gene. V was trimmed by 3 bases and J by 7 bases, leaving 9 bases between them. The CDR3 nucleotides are TGTGCCAGCAGCCATTATGGAGGTGGCTACACCTTC. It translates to CASSHYGGGYTF.

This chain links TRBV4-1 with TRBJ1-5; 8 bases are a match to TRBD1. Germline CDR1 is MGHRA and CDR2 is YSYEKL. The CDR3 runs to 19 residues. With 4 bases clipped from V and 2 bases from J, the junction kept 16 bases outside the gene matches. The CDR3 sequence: CASSLVAHIQGARNQPQHF. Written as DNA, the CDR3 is TGCGCCAGCAGCCTCGTGGCCCATATTCAGGGGGCCCGCAATCAGCCCCAGCATTTT.

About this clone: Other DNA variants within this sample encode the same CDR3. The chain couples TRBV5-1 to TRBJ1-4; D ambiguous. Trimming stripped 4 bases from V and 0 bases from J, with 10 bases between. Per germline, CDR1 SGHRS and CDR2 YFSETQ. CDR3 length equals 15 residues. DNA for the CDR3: TGCGCCAGCAGCCTACGGACTGCAACTAATGAAAAACTGTTTTTT. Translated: CASSLRTATNEKLFF.

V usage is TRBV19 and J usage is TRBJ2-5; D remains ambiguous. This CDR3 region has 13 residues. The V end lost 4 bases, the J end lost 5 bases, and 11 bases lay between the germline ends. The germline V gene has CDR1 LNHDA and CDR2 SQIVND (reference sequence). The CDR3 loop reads CASSSQSWETQYF. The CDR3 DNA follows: TGTGCCAGTAGTAGCCAGTCCTGGGAGACCCAGTACTTC.

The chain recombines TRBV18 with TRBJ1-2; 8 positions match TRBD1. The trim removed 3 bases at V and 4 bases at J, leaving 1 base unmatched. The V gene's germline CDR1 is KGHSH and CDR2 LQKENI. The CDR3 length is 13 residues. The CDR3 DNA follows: TGTGCCAGCTCACCGGACAGGGTCTATGGCTACACCTTC. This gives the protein CASSPDRVYGYTF.

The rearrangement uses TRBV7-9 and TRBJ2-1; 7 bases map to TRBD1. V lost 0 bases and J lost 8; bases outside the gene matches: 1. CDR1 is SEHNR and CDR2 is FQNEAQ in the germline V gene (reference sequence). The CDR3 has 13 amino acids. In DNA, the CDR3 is TGTGCCAGCAGCTTAGCAGGGGGCGATGAGCAGTTCTTC. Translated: CASSLAGGDEQFF.

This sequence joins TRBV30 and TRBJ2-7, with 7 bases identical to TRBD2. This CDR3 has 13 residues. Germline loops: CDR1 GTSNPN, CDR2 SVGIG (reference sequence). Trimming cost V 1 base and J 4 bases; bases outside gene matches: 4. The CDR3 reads CAWSGGGRYEQYF. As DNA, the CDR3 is TGTGCCTGGAGTGGGGGGGGGAGGTACGAGCAGTACTTC.

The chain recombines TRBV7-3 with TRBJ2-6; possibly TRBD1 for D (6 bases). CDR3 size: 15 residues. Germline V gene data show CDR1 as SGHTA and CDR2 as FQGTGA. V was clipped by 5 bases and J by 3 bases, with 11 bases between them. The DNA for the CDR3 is TGTGCCAGCAGCCCACAGGGCGGTGGGGCCAACGTCCTGACTTTC. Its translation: CASSPQGGGANVLTF.

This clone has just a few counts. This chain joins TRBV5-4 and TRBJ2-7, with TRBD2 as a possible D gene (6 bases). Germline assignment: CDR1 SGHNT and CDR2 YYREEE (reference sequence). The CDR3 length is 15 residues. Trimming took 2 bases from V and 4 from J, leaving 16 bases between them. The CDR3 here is CASSFWGERVYEQYF. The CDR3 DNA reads TGTGCCAGCAGCTTTTGGGGGGAACGGGTATACGAGCAGTACTTC.

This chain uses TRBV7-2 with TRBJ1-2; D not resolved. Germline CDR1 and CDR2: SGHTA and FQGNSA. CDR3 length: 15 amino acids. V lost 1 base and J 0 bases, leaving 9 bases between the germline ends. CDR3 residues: CASSLGAVPNYGYTF. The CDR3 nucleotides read TGTGCCAGCAGCTTAGGGGCAGTTCCTAACTATGGCTACACCTTC.

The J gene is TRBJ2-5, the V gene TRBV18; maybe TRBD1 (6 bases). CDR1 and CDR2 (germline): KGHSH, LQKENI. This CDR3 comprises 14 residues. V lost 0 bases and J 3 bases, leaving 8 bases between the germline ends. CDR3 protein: CASSPPRGKETQYF. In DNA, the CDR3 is TGTGCCAGCTCACCACCTAGGGGGAAAGAGACCCAGTACTTC.

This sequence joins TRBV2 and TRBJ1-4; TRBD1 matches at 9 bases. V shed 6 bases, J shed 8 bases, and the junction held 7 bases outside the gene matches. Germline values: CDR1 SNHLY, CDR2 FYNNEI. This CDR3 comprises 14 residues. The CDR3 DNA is TGTGCCAGCAGGGAGGGACAGGGAAGAGAAAAACTGTTTTTT. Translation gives CASREGQGREKLFF.

The chain's CDR3 is CAARRGLSSGNTIYF. CDR3 bases: TGTGCCGCGAGGAGAGGACTGTCCTCTGGAAACACCATATATTTT. This chain links TRBV30 with TRBJ1-3; D uncertain. Trimming removed 8 bases from V and 0 bases from J, with 17 bases in between. The CDR3 runs to 15 residues. Germline V gene data show CDR1 as GTSNPN and CDR2 as SVGIG (reference sequence). The full variable domain, with the rest looked up from reference TRBV30 and TRBJ1-3, is SQTIHQWPATLVQPVGSPLSLECTVEGTSNPNLYWYRQAAGRGLQLLFYSVGIGQISSEVPQNLSASRPQDRQFILSSKKLLLSDSGFYLCAARRGLSSGNTIYFGEGSWLTVV.

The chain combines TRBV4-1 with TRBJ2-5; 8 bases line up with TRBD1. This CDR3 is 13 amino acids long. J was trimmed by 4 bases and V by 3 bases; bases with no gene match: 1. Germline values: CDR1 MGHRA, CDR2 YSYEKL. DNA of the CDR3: TGCGCCAGCAGCCAGCAGGGGGCAGAGACCCAGTACTTC. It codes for CASSQQGAETQYF.

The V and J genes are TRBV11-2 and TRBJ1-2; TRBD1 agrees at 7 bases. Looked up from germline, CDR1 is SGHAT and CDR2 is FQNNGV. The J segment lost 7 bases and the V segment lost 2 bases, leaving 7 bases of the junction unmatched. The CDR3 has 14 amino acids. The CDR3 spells CASSLTGTVAGYTF. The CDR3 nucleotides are TGTGCCAGCAGCTTAACCGGGACAGTGGCTGGCTACACCTTC.

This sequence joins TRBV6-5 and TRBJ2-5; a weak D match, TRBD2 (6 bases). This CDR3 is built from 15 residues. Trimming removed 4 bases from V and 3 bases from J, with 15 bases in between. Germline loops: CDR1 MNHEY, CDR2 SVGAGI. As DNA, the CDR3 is TGTGCCAGCAGTTCCCCTGGGGGGTGGGAAGAGACCCAGTACTTC. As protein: CASSSPGGWEETQYF.

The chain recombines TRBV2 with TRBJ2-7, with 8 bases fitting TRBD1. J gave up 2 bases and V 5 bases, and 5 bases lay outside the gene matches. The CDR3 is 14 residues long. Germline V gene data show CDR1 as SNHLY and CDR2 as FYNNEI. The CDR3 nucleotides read TGTGCCAGCAGTACCGGGACAGGTACCTACGAGCAGTACTTC. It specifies CASSTGTGTYEQYF. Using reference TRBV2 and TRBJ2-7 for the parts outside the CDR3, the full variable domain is EPEVTQTPSHQVTQMGQEVILRCVPISNHLYFYWYRQILGQKVEFLVSFYNNEISEKSEIFDDQFSVERPDGSNFTLKIRSTKLEDSAMYFCASSTGTGTYEQYFGPGTRLTVT.

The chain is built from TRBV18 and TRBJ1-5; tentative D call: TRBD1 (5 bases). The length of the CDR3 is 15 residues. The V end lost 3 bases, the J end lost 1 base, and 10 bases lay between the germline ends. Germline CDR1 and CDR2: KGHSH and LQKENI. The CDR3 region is CASSPREASNQPQHF. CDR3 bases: TGTGCCAGCTCACCCAGGGAGGCAAGCAATCAGCCCCAGCATTTT.

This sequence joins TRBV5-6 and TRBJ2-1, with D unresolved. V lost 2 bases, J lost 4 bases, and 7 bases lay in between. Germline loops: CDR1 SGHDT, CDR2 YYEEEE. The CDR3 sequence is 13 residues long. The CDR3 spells CASSLTEYNEQFF. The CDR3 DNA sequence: TGTGCCAGCAGCTTAACAGAGTACAATGAGCAGTTCTTC.

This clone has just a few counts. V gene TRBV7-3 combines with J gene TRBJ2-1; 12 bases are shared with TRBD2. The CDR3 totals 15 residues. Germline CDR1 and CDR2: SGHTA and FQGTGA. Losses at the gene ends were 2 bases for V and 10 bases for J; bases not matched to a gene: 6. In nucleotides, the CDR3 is TGTGCCAGCAGCTTAGGACTAGCGGGATTGCAGGAGCAGTTCTTC. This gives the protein CASSLGLAGLQEQFF.

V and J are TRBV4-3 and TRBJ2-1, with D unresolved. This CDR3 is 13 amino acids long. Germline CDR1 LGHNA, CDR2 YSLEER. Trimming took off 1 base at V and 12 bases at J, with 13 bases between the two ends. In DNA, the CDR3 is TGCGCCAGCAGCCAAGTACGGCGTACAGCGCAGTTCTTC. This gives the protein CASSQVRRTAQFF.

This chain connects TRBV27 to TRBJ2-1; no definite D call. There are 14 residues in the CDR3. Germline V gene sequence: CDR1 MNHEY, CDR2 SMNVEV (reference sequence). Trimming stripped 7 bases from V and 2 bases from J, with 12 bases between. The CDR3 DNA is TGTGCCAGCATGCTAGGATTCACCTACAATGAGCAGTTCTTC. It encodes CASMLGFTYNEQFF.